The 3 T cell receptor beta chains below come from one sample, sequenced in a study of blood T cell repertoires in COVID-19. Clones were read by immunoSEQ multiplex PCR, and TCRdb kept only the in-frame ones, dropping some. The repertoire holds 200,000 to 250,000 clones, with 82% as singletons. The sequenced sample was peripheral blood. The receptors were gathered from a woman aged 80 or over with acute or convalescent COVID-19.

This CDR3 is CASSLSLNQPQHF. The CDR3 nucleotides are TGTGCCAGCAGTTTATCGTTAAATCAGCCCCAGCATTTT. The chain recombines TRBV27 with TRBJ1-5, with D unclear. With 0 bases removed from V and 4 bases from J, the gap between germline ends came to 4 bases. The CDR3 has 13 residues. Germline V lookup: CDR1 MNHEY, CDR2 SMNVEV (reference sequence).

The V and J genes are TRBV3-1 (or the pseudogene TRBV3-2) and TRBJ2-3, with D perhaps TRBD2 (5 bases). The V gene lost 5 bases and the J gene lost 0 bases, with 12 bases spanning the gap. CDR1 LGHDT and CDR2 YNNKEL come from the germline V gene (reference sequence). The CDR3 length is 15 residues. The CDR3 nucleotides read TGTGCCAGCAGCTCCAGAGCGGTGAGCACAGATACGCAGTATTTT. This gives the protein CASSSRAVSTDTQYF.

Only one count was recorded for this clone. V is TRBV6-5 and J is TRBJ1-2, with 7 bases matching TRBD1. Germline V lookup: CDR1 MNHEY, CDR2 SVGAGI. V was pared by 6 bases and J by 2 bases, with 6 bases of the junction left unmatched. This CDR3 has 14 residues. CDR3 nucleotide sequence: TGTGCCAGCAGCCCGGACAGGACCAACTATGGCTACACCTTC. Encoded protein: CASSPDRTNYGYTF.